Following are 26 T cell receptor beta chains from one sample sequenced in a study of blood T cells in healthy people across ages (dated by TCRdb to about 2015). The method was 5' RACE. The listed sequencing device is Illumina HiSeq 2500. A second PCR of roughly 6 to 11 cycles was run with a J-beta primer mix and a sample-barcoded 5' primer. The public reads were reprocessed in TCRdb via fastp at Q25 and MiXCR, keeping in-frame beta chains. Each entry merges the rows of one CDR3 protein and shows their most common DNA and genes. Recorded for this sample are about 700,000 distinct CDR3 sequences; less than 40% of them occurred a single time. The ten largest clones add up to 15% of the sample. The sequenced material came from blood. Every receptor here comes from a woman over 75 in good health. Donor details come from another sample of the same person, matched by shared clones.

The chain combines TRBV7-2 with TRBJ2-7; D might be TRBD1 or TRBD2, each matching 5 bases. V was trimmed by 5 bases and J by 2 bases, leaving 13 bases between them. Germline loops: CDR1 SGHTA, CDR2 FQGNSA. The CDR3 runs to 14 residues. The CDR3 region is CASSPGLGPYEQYF. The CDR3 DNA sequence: TGTGCCAGCAGCCCCGGACTGGGGCCCTACGAGCAGTACTTC. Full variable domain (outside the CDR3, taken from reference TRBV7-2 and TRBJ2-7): GAGVSQSPSNKVTEKGKDVELRCDPISGHTALYWYRQSLGQGLEFLIYFQGNSAPDKSGLPSDRFSAERTGGSVSTLTIQRTQQEDSAVYLCASSPGLGPYEQYFGPGTRLTVT.

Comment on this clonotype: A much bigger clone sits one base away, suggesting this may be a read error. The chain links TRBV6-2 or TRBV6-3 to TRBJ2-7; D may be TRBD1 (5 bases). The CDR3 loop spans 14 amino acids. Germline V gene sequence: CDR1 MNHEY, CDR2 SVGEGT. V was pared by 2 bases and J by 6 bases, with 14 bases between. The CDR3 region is CASSYLRERAEQYF. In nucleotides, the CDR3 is TGTGCCAGCAGTTACCTCAGGGAACGTGCCGAGCAGTACTTC.

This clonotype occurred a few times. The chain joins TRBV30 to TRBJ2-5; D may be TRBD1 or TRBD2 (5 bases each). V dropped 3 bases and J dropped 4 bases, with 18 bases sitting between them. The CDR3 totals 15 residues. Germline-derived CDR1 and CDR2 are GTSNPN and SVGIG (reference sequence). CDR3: CAWRGEGQVIETQYF. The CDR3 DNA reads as TGTGCCTGGAGGGGTGAGGGGCAGGTTATAGAGACCCAGTACTTC. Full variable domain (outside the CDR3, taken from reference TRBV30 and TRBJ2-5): SQTIHQWPATLVQPVGSPLSLECTVEGTSNPNLYWYRQAAGRGLQLLFYSVGIGQISSEVPQNLSASRPQDRQFILSSKKLLLSDSGFYLCAWRGEGQVIETQYFGPGTRLLVL.

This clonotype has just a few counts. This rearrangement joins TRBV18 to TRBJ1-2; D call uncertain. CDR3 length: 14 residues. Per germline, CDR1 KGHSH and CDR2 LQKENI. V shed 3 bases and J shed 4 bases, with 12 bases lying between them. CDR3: CASSPTVSSYGYTF. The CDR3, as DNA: TGTGCCAGCTCACCTACCGTGTCCTCCTATGGCTACACCTTC. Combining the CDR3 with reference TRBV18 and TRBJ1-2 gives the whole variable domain NAGVMQNPRHLVRRRGQEARLRCSPMKGHSHVYWYRQLPEEGLKFMVYLQKENIIDESGMPKERFSAEFPKEGPSILRIQQVVRGDSAAYFCASSPTVSSYGYTFGSGTRLTVV.

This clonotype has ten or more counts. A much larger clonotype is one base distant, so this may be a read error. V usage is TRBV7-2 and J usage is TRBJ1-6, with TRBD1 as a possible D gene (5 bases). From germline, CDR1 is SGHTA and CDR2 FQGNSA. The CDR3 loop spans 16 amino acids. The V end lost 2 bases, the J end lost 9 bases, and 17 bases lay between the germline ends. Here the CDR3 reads CASSLPGPWGCSPLHF. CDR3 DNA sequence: TGTGCCAGCAGCTTACCGGGGCCATGGGGATGTTCACCCCTCCACTTT.

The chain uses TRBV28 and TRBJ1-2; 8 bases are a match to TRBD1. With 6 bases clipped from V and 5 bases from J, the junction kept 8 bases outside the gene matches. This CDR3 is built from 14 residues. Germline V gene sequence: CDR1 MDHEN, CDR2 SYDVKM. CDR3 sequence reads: CASSPGQEIYGYTF. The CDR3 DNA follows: TGTGCCAGCAGCCCGGGACAGGAGATTTATGGCTACACCTTC.

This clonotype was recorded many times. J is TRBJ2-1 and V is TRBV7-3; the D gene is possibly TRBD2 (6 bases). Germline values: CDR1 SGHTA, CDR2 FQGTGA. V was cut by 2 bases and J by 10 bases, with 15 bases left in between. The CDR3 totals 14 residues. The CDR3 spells CASSLAGMSREQFF. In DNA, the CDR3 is TGTGCCAGCAGCTTAGCGGGGATGTCGAGGGAGCAGTTCTTC.

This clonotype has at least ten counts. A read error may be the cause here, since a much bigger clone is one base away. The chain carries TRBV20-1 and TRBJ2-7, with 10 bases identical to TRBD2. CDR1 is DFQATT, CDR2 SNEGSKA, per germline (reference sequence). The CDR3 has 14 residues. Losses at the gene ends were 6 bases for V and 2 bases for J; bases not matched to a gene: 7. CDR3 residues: CSARRAGGPYEQYF. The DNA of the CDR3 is TGCAGTGCCAGACGAGCGGGGGGGCCCTACGAGCAGTACTTC.

The DNA for the CDR3 is TGTGCCAGCAGCTTAACTAGAGGGGAGTGGGAGACCCAGTACTTC. Translating gives CASSLTRGEWETQYF. This sequence joins TRBV7-3 and TRBJ2-7, with D possibly being TRBD1 or TRBD2 (5 bases each). The DNA end favors TRBJ2-5, so the J call may be wrong. The CDR3 runs to 15 residues. The V gene's germline CDR1 is SGHTA and CDR2 FQGTGA.

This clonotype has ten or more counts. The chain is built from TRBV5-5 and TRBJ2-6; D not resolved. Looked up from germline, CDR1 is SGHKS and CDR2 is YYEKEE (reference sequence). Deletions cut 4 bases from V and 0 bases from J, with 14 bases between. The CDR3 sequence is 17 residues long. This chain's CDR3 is CASSLTTPFSGANVLTF. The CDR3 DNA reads TGTGCCAGCAGCCTGACGACTCCATTCTCTGGGGCCAACGTCCTGACTTTC.

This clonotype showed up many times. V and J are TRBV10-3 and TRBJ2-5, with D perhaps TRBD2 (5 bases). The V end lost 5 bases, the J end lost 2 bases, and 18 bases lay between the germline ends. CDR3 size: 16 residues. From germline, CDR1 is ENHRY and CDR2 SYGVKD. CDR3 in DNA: TGTGCCATCAGTTCCGAGGACGCGGGCAGACAAGAGACCCAGTACTTC. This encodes CAISSEDAGRQETQYF.

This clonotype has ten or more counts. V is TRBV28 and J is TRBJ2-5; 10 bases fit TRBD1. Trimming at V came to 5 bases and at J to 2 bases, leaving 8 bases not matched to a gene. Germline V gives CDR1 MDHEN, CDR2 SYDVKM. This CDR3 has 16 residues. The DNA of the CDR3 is TGTGCCAGCAGTCCCCGCAAGGGACAGGGGCAAGAGACCCAGTACTTC. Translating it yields CASSPRKGQGQETQYF.

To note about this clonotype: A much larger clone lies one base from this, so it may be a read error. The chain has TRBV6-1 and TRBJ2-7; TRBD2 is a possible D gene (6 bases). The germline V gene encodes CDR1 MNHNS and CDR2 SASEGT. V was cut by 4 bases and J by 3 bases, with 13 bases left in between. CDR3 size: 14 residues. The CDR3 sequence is CASSGASGVYEQYF. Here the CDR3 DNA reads TGTGCCAGCAGTGGAGCGTCGGGGGTCTACGAGCAGTACTTC.

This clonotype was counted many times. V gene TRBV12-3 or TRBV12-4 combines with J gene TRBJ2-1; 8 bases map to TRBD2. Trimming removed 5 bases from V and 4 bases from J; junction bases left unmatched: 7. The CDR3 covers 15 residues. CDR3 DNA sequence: TGTGCCAGCAGTGGAGCGGGGGCCCGATACAATGAGCAGTTCTTC. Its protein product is CASSGAGARYNEQFF.

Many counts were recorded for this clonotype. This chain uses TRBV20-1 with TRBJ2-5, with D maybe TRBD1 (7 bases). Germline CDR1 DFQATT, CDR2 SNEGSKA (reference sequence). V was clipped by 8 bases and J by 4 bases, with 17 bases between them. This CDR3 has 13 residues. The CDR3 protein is CSSLGTAGETQYF. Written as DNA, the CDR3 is TGCAGTTCGTTGGGGACAGCGGGAGAGACCCAGTACTTC.

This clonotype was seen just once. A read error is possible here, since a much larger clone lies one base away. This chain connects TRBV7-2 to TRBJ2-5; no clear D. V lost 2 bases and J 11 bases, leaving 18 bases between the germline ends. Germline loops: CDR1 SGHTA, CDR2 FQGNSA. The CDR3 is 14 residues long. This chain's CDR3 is CASSLFSLNNEQYF. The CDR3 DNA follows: TGTGCCAGCAGCTTATTTTCACTAAACAATGAGCAGTACTTC.

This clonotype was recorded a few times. Here the CDR3 DNA reads TGTGCCAGCACAGTTCCGGGACCTCAAGGGGCCAACGTCCTGACTTTC. Protein sequence: CASTVPGPQGANVLTF. The gene calls are TRBV2 and TRBJ2-6; possibly TRBD1 or TRBD2 for D (5 bases each). Germline CDR1 and CDR2: SNHLY and FYNNEI. The CDR3 is 16 amino acids. V was pared by 7 bases and J by 4 bases, with 17 bases between.

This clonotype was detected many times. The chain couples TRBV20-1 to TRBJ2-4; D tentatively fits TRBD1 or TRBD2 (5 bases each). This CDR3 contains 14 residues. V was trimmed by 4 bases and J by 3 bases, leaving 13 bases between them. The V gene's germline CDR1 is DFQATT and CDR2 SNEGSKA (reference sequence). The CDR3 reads CSAKMGTGKNIQYF. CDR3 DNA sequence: TGCAGTGCTAAAATGGGGACGGGCAAAAACATTCAGTACTTC.

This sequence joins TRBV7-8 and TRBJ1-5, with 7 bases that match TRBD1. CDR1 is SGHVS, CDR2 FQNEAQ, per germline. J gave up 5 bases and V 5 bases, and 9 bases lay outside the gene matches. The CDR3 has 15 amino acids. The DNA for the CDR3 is TGTGCCAGCAGCCAGGGGGGGCGGCCTGATCAGCCCCAGCATTTT. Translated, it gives CASSQGGRPDQPQHF.

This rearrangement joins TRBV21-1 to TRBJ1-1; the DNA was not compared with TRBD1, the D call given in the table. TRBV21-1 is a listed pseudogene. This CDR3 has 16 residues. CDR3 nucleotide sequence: TGTGCCAGCAGCAAAGAGTGGTGGGGGGGGGACACTGAAGCTTTCTTT. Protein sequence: CASSKEWWGGDTEAFF.

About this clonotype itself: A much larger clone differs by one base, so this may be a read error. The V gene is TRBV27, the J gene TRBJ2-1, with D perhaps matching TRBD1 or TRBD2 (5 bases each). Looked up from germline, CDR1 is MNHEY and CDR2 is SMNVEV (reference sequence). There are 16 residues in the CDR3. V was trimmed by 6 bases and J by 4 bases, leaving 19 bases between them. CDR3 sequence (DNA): TGTGCCAGCAGCTCACGAGACTGGGGACGGTACAATGAGCAGTTCTTC. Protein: CASSSRDWGRYNEQFF.

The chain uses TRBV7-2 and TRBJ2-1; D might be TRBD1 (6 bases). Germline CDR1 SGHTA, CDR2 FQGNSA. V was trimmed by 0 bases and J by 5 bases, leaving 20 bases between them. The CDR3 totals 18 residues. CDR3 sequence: CASSLALLFPQGDNEQFF. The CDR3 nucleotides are TGTGCCAGCAGCTTAGCGCTCTTGTTCCCACAGGGCGACAATGAGCAGTTCTTC.

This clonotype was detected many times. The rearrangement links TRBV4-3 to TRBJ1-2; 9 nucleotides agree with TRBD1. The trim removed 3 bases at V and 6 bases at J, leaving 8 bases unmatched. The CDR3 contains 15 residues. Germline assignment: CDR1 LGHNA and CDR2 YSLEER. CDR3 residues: CASSHWDREENGYTF. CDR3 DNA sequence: TGCGCCAGCAGCCATTGGGACAGGGAGGAAAATGGCTACACCTTC.

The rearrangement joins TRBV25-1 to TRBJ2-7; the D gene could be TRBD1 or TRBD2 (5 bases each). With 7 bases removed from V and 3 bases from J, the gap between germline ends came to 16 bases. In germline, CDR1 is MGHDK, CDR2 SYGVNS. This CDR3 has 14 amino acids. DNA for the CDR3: TGTGCCAGCACATCTTCCGGGACCGACTACGAGCAGTACTTC. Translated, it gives CASTSSGTDYEQYF.

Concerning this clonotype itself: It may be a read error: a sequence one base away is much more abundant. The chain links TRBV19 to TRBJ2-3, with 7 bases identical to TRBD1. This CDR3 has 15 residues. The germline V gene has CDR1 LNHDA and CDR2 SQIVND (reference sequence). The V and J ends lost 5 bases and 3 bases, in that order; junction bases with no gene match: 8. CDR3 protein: CASSYCGQATDTQYF. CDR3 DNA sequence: TGTGCCAGTAGTTATTGCGGACAGGCTACAGATACGCAGTATTTT.

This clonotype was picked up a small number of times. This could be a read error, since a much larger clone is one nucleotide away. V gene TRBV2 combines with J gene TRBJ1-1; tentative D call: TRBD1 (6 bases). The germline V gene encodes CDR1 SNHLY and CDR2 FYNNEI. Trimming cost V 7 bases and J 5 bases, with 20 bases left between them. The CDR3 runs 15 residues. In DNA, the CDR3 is TGTGCCAGCACGGGCAGGGGATTCTTGATGACTGAAGCTTTCTTT. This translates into CASTGRGFLMTEAFF.